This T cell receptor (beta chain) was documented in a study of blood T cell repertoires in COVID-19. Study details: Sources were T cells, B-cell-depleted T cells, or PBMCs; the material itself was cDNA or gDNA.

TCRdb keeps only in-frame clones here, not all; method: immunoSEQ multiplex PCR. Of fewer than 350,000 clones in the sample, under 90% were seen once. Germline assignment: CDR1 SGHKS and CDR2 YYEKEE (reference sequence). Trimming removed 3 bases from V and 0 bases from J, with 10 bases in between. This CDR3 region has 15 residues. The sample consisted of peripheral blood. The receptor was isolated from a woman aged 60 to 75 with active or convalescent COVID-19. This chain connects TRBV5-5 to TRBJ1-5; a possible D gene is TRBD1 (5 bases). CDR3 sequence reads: CASSSQGLSNQPQHF. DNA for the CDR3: TGTGCCAGCAGCTCCCAGGGCCTTAGCAATCAGCCCCAGCATTTT.